The rows below give T cell receptor beta chains drawn from one sample of a study of T cell responses to AZD1222 COVID-19 vaccine. Sequenced by immunoSEQ multiplex PCR; TCRdb stores in-frame clones only, minus some. The sample carries around 200,000 clones, 88% recorded once. The source was peripheral blood, collected on day 0 of AZD1222 vaccination. The receptors shown here come from an adult in good health. Each CDR3 is given with its conserved first and last residue. The D gene is left open where the match is weak. Expanded clones are given a class, and other clones once, few, many or no size at all.

TRBD1 | - | TRBJ1-5 | TRBV20-1 | TGCAGTGCTAGTGCCCCGAAGGGGACAGGGCATCAGCCCCAGCATTTT | CSASAPKGTGHQPQHF
- | - | TRBJ1-2 | TRBV4-2 | TGTGCCAGCAGCCAAGTTGAAACTAACTATGGCTACACCTTC | CASSQVETNYGYTF
- | few | TRBJ2-7 | TRBV6-5 | TGTGCCAGCAGTTACTGGACGGATTGCTACGAGCAGTACTTC | CASSYWTDCYEQYF
- | - | TRBJ1-2 | TRBV11-2 | TGTGCCAGCAGCCCCGGAGCGGTGAGTGGCTACACCTTC | CASSPGAVSGYTF
TRBD1 | - | TRBJ2-7 | TRBV9 | TGTGCCAGCAGCGTAGAACCGGGGACAGGGAGATACGAGCAGTACTTC | CASSVEPGTGRYEQYF
TRBD2 | - | TRBJ2-3 | TRBV27 | TGTGCCAGCAGTTTAGGTGGGACTACCTCCACAGATACGCAGTATTTT | CASSLGGTTSTDTQYF
- | - | TRBJ1-2 | TRBV9 | TGTGCCAGCAGCGTAGCCCAGGGGTCTTATGGCTACACCTTC | CASSVAQGSYGYTF
TRBD2 | - | TRBJ2-1 | TRBV7-3 | TGTGCCAGCAGCTTAACGAGGGTAGCGGGGAAGTTCTTC | CASSLTRVAGKFF
- | - | TRBJ2-1 | TRBV7-3 | TGTGCCAGCAGCTTAAGTGCGGGGGCGTACAATGAGCAGTTCTTC | CASSLSAGAYNEQFF
- | few | TRBJ2-7 | TRBV3-1/TRBV3-2 | TGTGCCAGCAGCCAAGAGGCATCCTACGAGCAGTACTTC | CASSQEASYEQYF
- | - | TRBJ1-3 | TRBV16 | TGTGCCAGCAGCACAAGGGGGGCGCGAGGAAACACCATATATTTT | CASSTRGARGNTIYF